This T cell receptor beta chain appears in the sequencing data of a study of blood T cell repertoires in COVID-19. Study overall: The United States, Italy and Spain were the sources of the acute and convalescent COVID-19 samples.

The repertoire was sequenced with immunoSEQ multiplex PCR; TCRdb's copy has only in-frame clones and lacks some. The sample lists roughly 230,000 clones; about 85% were seen once. Individuals drawn from some 25 US areas were about 18 to 100 years old. A COVID-19 case was met by exposed participants within 2 weeks before study entry. This TCR was sampled from a woman aged 45-65 years who had been exposed to COVID-19. The sequenced sample was PBMCs or T cells enriched from blood (not recorded which).

CDR3 in amino acids: CASSLSWVEETQYF. Here the CDR3 DNA reads TGTGCCAGCAGCTTAAGTTGGGTGGAGGAGACCCAGTACTTC. The chain combines TRBV7-9 with TRBJ2-5; D is uncertain. Deletions cut 2 bases from V and 5 bases from J, with 12 bases between. Germline lookup yields CDR1 SEHNR and CDR2 FQNEAQ (reference sequence). The CDR3 sequence is 14 residues long.